These 25 T cell receptor beta chains were all obtained from the same sample, sequenced in a study of Ad26.COV2.S vaccination and SARS-CoV-2 variants. Treatment specified: around 19 received Ad26.COV2.S at low or high dose, single or two shots; about 5 received placebo; per-sample allocation not given. It was on day 63 after the first vaccine or placebo injection that samples were taken. Assay: immunoSEQ multiplex PCR; the TCRdb copy retains only in-frame clones and omits some. This sample has 350,000 to 450,000 clones, with around nine tenths found just once. Sample: peripheral blood, taken in a trial of Ad26.COV2.S vaccine versus placebo. The receptors were gathered from a person between 18 and 65 years old who received the Ad26.COV2.S COVID-19 vaccine or a placebo.

This clone was counted once. The chain couples TRBV28 to TRBJ2-1; 7 bases line up with TRBD2. CDR1 MDHEN and CDR2 SYDVKM come from the germline V gene. CDR3 length: 14 residues. Losses at the gene ends were 5 bases for V and 8 bases for J; bases not matched to a gene: 9. CDR3 sequence reads: CASSGSGTPHEQFF. For the CDR3, the DNA is TGTGCCAGCAGTGGGAGCGGGACCCCCCATGAGCAGTTCTTC.

J is TRBJ2-5 and V is TRBV7-8; D possibly corresponds to TRBD2 (6 bases). Germline V gives CDR1 SGHVS, CDR2 FQNEAQ. V shed 0 bases and J shed 1 base, with 6 bases lying between them. The CDR3 is 14 residues long. CDR3 protein: CASSLAGGQETQYF. The DNA for the CDR3 is TGTGCCAGCAGCTTAGCCGGGGGCCAAGAGACCCAGTACTTC.

This chain joins TRBV5-4 and TRBJ2-4; 11 bases are a match to TRBD1. This CDR3 comprises 16 residues. The ends lost 4 bases at V and 6 bases at J; junction bases unmatched: 9. Germline V gene sequence: CDR1 SGHNT, CDR2 YYREEE (reference sequence). The CDR3 coding sequence is TGTGCCAGCAGCCCTGCAGTAGGACAGGGGGCAAACATTCAGTACTTC. It translates to CASSPAVGQGANIQYF.

This rearrangement joins TRBV21-1 to TRBJ2-7. TRBV21-1 corresponds to a pseudogene. This CDR3 region has 15 residues. CDR3 in amino acids: CASSTEGRRPYEQYF. CDR3 DNA: TGTGCCAGCAGCACCGAGGGACGGAGACCCTACGAGCAGTACTTC.

The V call is TRBV3-1 (or the pseudogene TRBV3-2), the J call TRBJ2-5; TRBD1 is a possible D gene (5 bases). CDR3 length: 14 residues. Trimming removed 0 bases from V and 4 bases from J, with 9 bases in between. Germline CDR1 reads LGHDT; CDR2 reads YNNKEL (reference sequence). CDR3 DNA: TGTGCCAGCAGCCAAGAGACAGTCAGAGAGACCCAGTACTTC. Its protein is CASSQETVRETQYF.

V gene TRBV19 combines with J gene TRBJ2-7, with 7 bases identical to TRBD1. After removal of 4 bases from V and 0 bases from J, the junction contained 3 bases not matched to a gene. The germline V gene encodes CDR1 LNHDA and CDR2 SQIVND (reference sequence). CDR3 length: 14 residues. CDR3 protein: CASSRTGVSYEQYF. CDR3 coding DNA: TGTGCCAGTAGTAGGACAGGTGTCTCCTACGAGCAGTACTTC.

This clone was seen a few times. This rearrangement joins TRBV6-4 to TRBJ2-3; TRBD2 agrees at 7 bases. The CDR3 contains 15 residues. Losses at the gene ends were 10 bases for V and 0 bases for J; bases not matched to a gene: 10. The germline V gene encodes CDR1 MRHNA and CDR2 SNTAGT. In nucleotides, the CDR3 is TGTGCCACGACGGCCAGTAGCGGGAGCACAGATACGCAGTATTTT. The encoded protein is CATTASSGSTDTQYF.

The chain joins TRBV11-2 to TRBJ1-1, with TRBD1 matching 7 bases. J was trimmed by 3 bases and V by 6 bases; bases with no gene match: 7. CDR3 size: 14 residues. CDR1 and CDR2 (germline): SGHAT, FQNNGV. CDR3 sequence: CASRPRGPDTEAFF. CDR3 coding DNA: TGTGCCAGCAGGCCTAGGGGGCCTGACACTGAAGCTTTCTTT.

This clone is a singleton in its sample. The chain links TRBV28 to TRBJ1-6; the D gene is possibly TRBD1 (6 bases). Looked up from germline, CDR1 is MDHEN and CDR2 is SYDVKM. V lost 8 bases, J lost 7 bases, and 18 bases lay in between. The CDR3 is 15 amino acids. CDR3: CASSRGGAGNSPLHF. DNA of the CDR3: TGTGCCAGCTCCCGGGGGGGGGCCGGGAATTCACCCCTCCACTTT.

V and J are TRBV11-2 and TRBJ1-4; D not resolved. The CDR3 covers 16 residues. V dropped 2 bases and J dropped 8 bases, with 18 bases sitting between them. Germline lookup yields CDR1 SGHAT and CDR2 FQNNGV. CDR3 loop: CASSLNLDGRTEKLFF. As DNA, the CDR3 is TGTGCCAGCAGCTTAAATCTCGACGGCCGTACGGAAAAACTGTTTTTT.

This clone was found a few times. Other DNA sequences in this specimen translate into the identical CDR3. J is TRBJ2-7 and V is TRBV19; no reliable D call. This CDR3 spans 11 amino acids. Germline V gives CDR1 LNHDA, CDR2 SQIVND (reference sequence). The V and J ends lost 5 bases and 4 bases respectively, with 6 bases between them. In DNA form, the CDR3 reads TGTGCCAGTAGTTGGGGTTACGAGCAGTACTTC. Protein: CASSWGYEQYF.

This clone has at least ten counts. The V gene is TRBV7-9, the J gene TRBJ2-2, with D possibly being TRBD2 (5 bases). CDR3 length: 14 residues. Trimming removed 5 bases from V and 6 bases from J, with 13 bases in between. Looked up from germline, CDR1 is SEHNR and CDR2 is FQNEAQ (reference sequence). CDR3 nucleotide sequence: TGTGCCAGCAGCCAAACGGAGGTCCCCGGGGAGCTGTTTTTT. It is translated as CASSQTEVPGELFF. The whole variable domain, filled in from reference TRBV7-9 and TRBJ2-2, reads DTGVSQNPRHKITKRGQNVTFRCDPISEHNRLYWYRQTLGQGPEFLTYFQNEAQLEKSRLLSDRFSAERPKGSFSTLEIQRTEQGDSAMYLCASSQTEVPGELFFGEGSRLTVL.

The V gene is TRBV12-5, the J gene TRBJ2-4; D unresolved. V lost 3 bases to trimming and J lost 1 base, with 13 bases between them. Germline V CDR1 and CDR2: LGHNT, FRNRAP. The CDR3 extends over 16 amino acids. This chain's CDR3 is CASGFFFSVAKNIQYF. The CDR3 nucleotides read TGTGCTAGTGGTTTCTTCTTCAGTGTGGCCAAAAACATTCAGTACTTC.

This rearrangement joins TRBV29-1 to TRBJ2-1; 7 nucleotides align to TRBD2. The CDR3 is made up of 14 amino acids. CDR1 and CDR2 (germline): SQVTM, ANQGSEA. The V and J ends lost 2 bases and 12 bases, in that order; junction bases with no gene match: 13. CDR3 amino acids: CSVEPGRDSLTQFF. CDR3 coding DNA: TGCAGCGTTGAACCGGGGAGGGACTCTTTGACGCAGTTCTTC.

In its sample, this clone was seen once. The V gene is TRBV5-4, the J gene TRBJ1-5; the D gene is possibly TRBD1 (5 bases). V lost 4 bases, J lost 5 bases, and 16 bases lay in between. The CDR3 extends over 15 amino acids. From germline, CDR1 is SGHNT and CDR2 YYREEE (reference sequence). In DNA, the CDR3 is TGTGCCAGCAGCGCCGGGGGAGGGAGTGATCAGCCCCAGCATTTT. It yields the protein CASSAGGGSDQPQHF. The variable domain in full, with the rest retrieved from reference TRBV5-4 and TRBJ1-5, is ETGVTQSPTHLIKTRGQQVTLRCSSQSGHNTVSWYQQALGQGPQFIFQYYREEENGRGNFPPRFSGLQFPNYSSELNVNALELDDSALYLCASSAGGGSDQPQHFGDGTRLSIL.

V is TRBV12-3 or TRBV12-4 and J is TRBJ2-1; D ambiguous. The CDR3 extends over 12 amino acids. The V end lost 7 bases, the J end lost 8 bases, and 12 bases lay between the germline ends. The CDR3 coding sequence is TGTGCCAGCACCGAGTCCCTTTATGAGCAGTTCTTC. This encodes CASTESLYEQFF.

The chain recombines TRBV19 with TRBJ2-2; D gene ambiguous. The germline V and J ends were trimmed by 0 bases and 6 bases, with 11 bases remaining between them. This CDR3 spans 15 amino acids. Germline CDR1 is LNHDA and CDR2 is SQIVND (reference sequence). CDR3 DNA sequence: TGTGCCAGTAGTATAGATGTGTCGCCGGCCGGGGAGCTGTTTTTT. This gives the protein CASSIDVSPAGELFF. The whole variable domain, remainder taken from reference TRBV19 and TRBJ2-2, is DGGITQSPKYLFRKEGQNVTLSCEQNLNHDAMYWYRQDPGQGLRLIYYSQIVNDFQKGDIAEGYSVSREKKESFPLTVTSAQKNPTAFYLCASSIDVSPAGELFFGEGSRLTVL.

The chain combines TRBV28 with TRBJ2-2; 8 bases are a match to TRBD2. Germline V CDR1 and CDR2: MDHEN, SYDVKM. CDR3 size: 15 residues. The J segment lost 5 bases and the V segment lost 2 bases, leaving 4 bases of the junction unmatched. Here the CDR3 reads CASSLPGRGTGELFF. CDR3 DNA sequence: TGTGCCAGCAGTTTACCCGGGAGGGGGACCGGGGAGCTGTTTTTT.

This chain joins TRBV5-1 and TRBJ2-3; D might be TRBD1 or TRBD2, each matching 6 bases. The CDR3 has 16 amino acids. Trimming removed 4 bases at V and 5 bases at J, with 20 bases between. The V gene's germline CDR1 is SGHRS and CDR2 YFSETQ. The CDR3 DNA sequence: TGCGCCAGCAGCAAACTCGGGACACTAGCTCTAGATACGCAGTATTTT. Residues: CASSKLGTLALDTQYF. Full variable domain (missing parts from reference TRBV5-1 and TRBJ2-3): KAGVTQTPRYLIKTRGQQVTLSCSPISGHRSVSWYQQTPGQGLQFLFEYFSETQRNKGNFPGRFSGRQFSNSRSEMNVSTLELGDSALYLCASSKLGTLALDTQYFGPGTRLTVL.

This clone was recorded only once. V usage is TRBV6-5 and J usage is TRBJ2-1; maybe TRBD1 (6 bases). V lost 2 bases and J 7 bases, leaving 9 bases between the germline ends. The CDR3 extends over 13 amino acids. Germline V lookup: CDR1 MNHEY, CDR2 SVGAGI. The CDR3 DNA is TGTGCCAGCAGTTACGGGGGACAAAATGAGCAGTTCTTC. Protein: CASSYGGQNEQFF.

This clone was seen more than once but under ten times. J is TRBJ1-5 and V is TRBV4-1; D gene uncertain. CDR1 MGHRA and CDR2 YSYEKL come from the germline V gene. This CDR3 comprises 17 residues. The V gene lost 0 bases and the J gene lost 4 bases, with 16 bases spanning the gap. Here the CDR3 DNA reads TGCGCCAGCAGCCAAGATTGGCGGAGGACGGGGAATCAGCCCCAGCATTTT. It translates to CASSQDWRRTGNQPQHF.

The chain combines TRBV7-2 with TRBJ2-1; D possibly corresponds to TRBD2 (5 bases). Germline V lookup: CDR1 SGHTA, CDR2 FQGNSA. The germline V and J ends were trimmed by 5 bases and 8 bases, with 16 bases remaining between them. CDR3 size: 14 residues. CDR3 DNA: TGTGCCAGCAGCCACGACTATGCGGCGGATGAGCAGTTCTTC. It is translated as CASSHDYAADEQFF.

The V and J genes are TRBV28 and TRBJ2-5; D is perhaps TRBD2 (6 bases). Trimming stripped 6 bases from V and 4 bases from J, with 9 bases between. The CDR3 runs to 12 residues. Germline values: CDR1 MDHEN, CDR2 SYDVKM. The CDR3 spells CASRGAGETQYF. CDR3 nucleotides: TGTGCCAGCAGAGGAGCGGGAGAGACCCAGTACTTC.

This sequence joins TRBV19 and TRBJ2-4, with TRBD2 matching over 14 bases. Germline CDR1 LNHDA, CDR2 SQIVND (reference sequence). The CDR3 loop spans 15 amino acids. Trimming took 3 bases from V and 10 from J; bases not matched to a gene: 5. Here the CDR3 reads CASSMGTSGSPIQYF. In DNA, the CDR3 is TGTGCCAGTAGTATGGGGACTAGCGGGAGTCCAATTCAGTACTTC.

The V and J genes are TRBV30 and TRBJ1-2; 7 nucleotides match TRBD1. CDR1 is GTSNPN and CDR2 is SVGIG in the germline V gene (reference sequence). The CDR3 has 10 amino acids. Trimming at V came to 5 bases and at J to 8 bases, leaving 2 bases not matched to a gene. The CDR3 DNA reads as TGTGCCTGGGGACAGGCGGGCTACACCTTC. Its protein is CAWGQAGYTF.